The clone carrying this T cell receptor (beta chain) was seen at least ten times. TCRdb processed the 5' RACE reads anew with MiXCR; each CDR3 protein has one entry. In the table there are nearly 50,000 distinct CDR3 sequences, around 7.6% of which are singletons. Time point denoted: sample taken at primary tumor resection. Whole RNA from tumor, nontumor lung or frozen PBMC was sequenced unsorted. Trimming at V came to 5 bases and at J to 4 bases, leaving 7 bases not matched to a gene. The CDR3 contains 14 residues. The data are from a study of spatial heterogeneity in lung cancer. The sequence derives from a female donor with early-stage non-small cell lung cancer. The chain joins TRBV12-3 or TRBV12-4 to TRBJ1-2; 7 bases map to TRBD1. The specimen comprised PBMCs, sampled at surgery. The CDR3 nucleotides read TGTGCCAGCAGTCCACCGGGACAGAGCTATGGCTACACCTTC. This codes for CASSPPGQSYGYTF.